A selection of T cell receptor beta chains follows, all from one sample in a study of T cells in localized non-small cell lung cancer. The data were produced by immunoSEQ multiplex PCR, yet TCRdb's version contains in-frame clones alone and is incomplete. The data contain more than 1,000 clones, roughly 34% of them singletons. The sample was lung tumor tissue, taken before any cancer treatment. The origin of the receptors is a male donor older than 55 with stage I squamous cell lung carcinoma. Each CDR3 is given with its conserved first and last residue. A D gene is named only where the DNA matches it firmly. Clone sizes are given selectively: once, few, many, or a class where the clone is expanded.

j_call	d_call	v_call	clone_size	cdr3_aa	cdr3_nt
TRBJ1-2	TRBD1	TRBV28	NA	CASNSGGRNYGYTF	TGTGCCAGCAACTCAGGGGGAAGGAACTATGGCTACACCTTC
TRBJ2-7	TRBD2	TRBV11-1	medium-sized	CASSLRVSGRMSYEQYF	TGTGCCAGCAGCTTGAGAGTTAGCGGGAGAATGAGCTACGAGCAGTACTTC
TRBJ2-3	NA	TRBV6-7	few	CASSEINPTPRQPQYF	TGTGCCAGCAGTGAAATTAATCCCACGCCGAGACAGCCCCAGTATTTT
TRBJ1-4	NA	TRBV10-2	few	CASSGREAGRNEKLFF	TGCGCCAGCAGTGGGAGGGAGGCAGGGAGGAATGAAAAACTGTTTTTT